These 11 T cell receptor beta chains were all obtained from the same sample, sequenced in a study of blood T cell repertoires in COVID-19. Clones were sequenced by immunoSEQ multiplex PCR, and TCRdb holds only the in-frame ones, with some missing. The sample contains roughly 77,000 clones, over 75% of which appear only once. The source material was peripheral blood. The receptors here all came from a human donor in a cohort sampled during active COVID-19.

V usage is TRBV6-5 and J usage is TRBJ2-1; 9 nucleotides align to TRBD1. The CDR3 has 15 residues. The germline V gene encodes CDR1 MNHEY and CDR2 SVGAGI. After removal of 7 bases from V and 7 bases from J, the junction contained 11 bases not matched to a gene. The CDR3 DNA follows: TGTGCCAGCACCCAGACAGGGGGGGCTTGGAATGAGCAGTTCTTC. Encoded protein: CASTQTGGAWNEQFF.

The chain joins TRBV6-5 to TRBJ2-2; 7 bases are a match to TRBD1. J gave up 4 bases and V 11 bases, and 4 bases lay outside the gene matches. This CDR3 has 12 residues. Germline V lookup: CDR1 MNHEY, CDR2 SVGAGI. In DNA, the CDR3 is TGTGCCGGATACAGGGGCACCGGGGAGCTGTTTTTT. Translating gives CAGYRGTGELFF.

The chain is built from TRBV4-3 and TRBJ2-7, with a possible D match to TRBD2 (5 bases). The CDR3 is 14 amino acids. The V gene lost 0 bases and the J gene lost 5 bases, with 11 bases spanning the gap. Germline CDR1 and CDR2: LGHNA and YSLEER. This chain's CDR3 is CASSQDLLRDEQYF. In nucleotides, the CDR3 is TGCGCCAGCAGCCAAGATCTACTGAGGGACGAGCAGTACTTC.

Only one count was recorded for this clone. This rearrangement joins TRBV2 to TRBJ2-5; TRBD2 aligns across 8 bases. Germline V CDR1 and CDR2: SNHLY, FYNNEI. CDR3 length: 15 residues. V gave up 4 bases and J gave up 6 bases; unmatched junction bases: 10. This CDR3 is CASSVLIAGGQTQYF. CDR3 in DNA: TGTGCCAGCAGTGTCCTCATTGCGGGGGGACAGACCCAGTACTTC.

The rearrangement joins TRBV6-5 to TRBJ1-5; a possible D gene is TRBD1 (6 bases). Germline V CDR1 and CDR2: MNHEY, SVGAGI. CDR3 length equals 15 residues. Trimming left V 5 bases short and J 1 base short, with 12 bases between. Here the CDR3 reads CASSQGTGSNQPQHF. The CDR3 coding sequence is TGTGCCAGCAGTCAGGGGACCGGGAGCAATCAGCCCCAGCATTTT.

This chain links TRBV15 with TRBJ2-7; D perhaps matches TRBD2 (6 bases). V lost 9 bases, J lost 0 bases, and 12 bases lay in between. The CDR3 runs to 13 residues. The germline V gene encodes CDR1 LNHNV and CDR2 YYDKDF (reference sequence). CDR3 DNA: TGTGCCACGGGGACTGGGAACTCCTACGAGCAGTACTTC. Protein: CATGTGNSYEQYF.

The rearrangement links TRBV5-4 to TRBJ2-3; 7 bases are a match to TRBD1. Germline CDR1 SGHNT, CDR2 YYREEE (reference sequence). V shed 4 bases, J shed 3 bases, and the junction held 5 bases outside the gene matches. The CDR3 length is 14 residues. CDR3 residues: CASSQGGSTDTQYF. Here the CDR3 DNA reads TGTGCCAGCAGCCAAGGGGGCTCAACAGATACGCAGTATTTT.

This clone occurred a few times. This chain joins TRBV5-1 and TRBJ2-7; perhaps TRBD1 as D (5 bases). Germline values: CDR1 SGHRS, CDR2 YFSETQ. The CDR3 contains 13 residues. V was pared by 4 bases and J by 1 base, with 9 bases between. The CDR3 DNA is TGCGCCAGCAGCGAAGGGGCTTCCTACGAGCAGTACTTC. This codes for CASSEGASYEQYF.

This rearrangement joins TRBV19 to TRBJ2-5; TRBD2 matches 7 bases. Germline V gene sequence: CDR1 LNHDA, CDR2 SQIVND (reference sequence). This CDR3 comprises 17 residues. V lost 1 base and J lost 1; bases outside the gene matches: 9. The DNA of the CDR3 is TGTGCCAGTAGTATAGGAGTGCAAGCGGGGATCCAAGAGACCCAGTACTTC. It translates to CASSIGVQAGIQETQYF.

V gene TRBV28 combines with J gene TRBJ1-2; D is perhaps TRBD1 (6 bases). CDR3 size: 14 residues. V was cut by 3 bases and J by 3 bases, with 11 bases left in between. In germline, CDR1 is MDHEN, CDR2 SYDVKM. CDR3 loop: CASSFGGADYGYTF. The CDR3 coding sequence is TGTGCCAGCAGTTTTGGGGGGGCGGACTATGGCTACACCTTC.

This sequence joins TRBV5-1 and TRBJ1-1; D not resolved. The germline CDR1 and CDR2 sequences are SGHRS and YFSETQ. Trimming pared 2 bases from V and 3 bases from J, leaving 14 bases between. This CDR3 contains 15 residues. This CDR3 is CASSFQEGIDTEAFF. The CDR3 DNA follows: TGCGCCAGCAGCTTTCAGGAGGGCATCGACACTGAAGCTTTCTTT.